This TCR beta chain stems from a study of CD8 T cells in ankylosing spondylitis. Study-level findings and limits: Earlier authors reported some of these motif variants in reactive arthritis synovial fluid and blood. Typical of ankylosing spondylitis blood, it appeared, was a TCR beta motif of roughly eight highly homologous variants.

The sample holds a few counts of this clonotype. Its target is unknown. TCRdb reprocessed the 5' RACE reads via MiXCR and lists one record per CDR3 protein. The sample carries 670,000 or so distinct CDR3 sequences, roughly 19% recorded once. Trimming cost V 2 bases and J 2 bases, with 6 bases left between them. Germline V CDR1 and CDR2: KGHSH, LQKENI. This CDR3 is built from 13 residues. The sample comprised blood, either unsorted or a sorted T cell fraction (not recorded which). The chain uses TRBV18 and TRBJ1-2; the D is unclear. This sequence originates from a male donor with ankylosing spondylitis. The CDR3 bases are TGTGCCAGCTCACCAGAGCGAAACTATGGCTACACCTTC. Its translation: CASSPERNYGYTF.